This is a list of T cell receptor beta chains from one sample in a study of vaccination effects on CD4 cells after COVID-19. No cognate antigen is known for these TCRs. Sequencing used immunoSEQ multiplex PCR; TCRdb keeps in-frame clones, though not all of them. The sample holds more than 55,000 clones; under 85% are singletons and the top ten take roughly 4.2%. The sequencing here drew on CD4+ T cells from PBMCs cultured without peptide, taken after COVID-19 vaccination. These receptors all come from a human donor who received a COVID-19 vaccine. CDR3s include the opening cysteine and the closing phenylalanine or tryptophan. The D gene is left open where the match is weak. Clone size is shown for a subset of rows, as once, few, many or a class of expanded clone.

J | V | D | size | DNA | CDR3
TRBJ2-1 | TRBV5-4 | TRBD1 | once | TGTGCCAGCAGCTTGGAAGGGGGCCCCAACAATGAGCAGTTCTTC | CASSLEGGPNNEQFF
TRBJ1-5 | TRBV19 | - | few | TGTGCCAGTAGTAGGGGATTGCGGCAGCCCCAGCATTTT | CASSRGLRQPQHF
TRBJ1-2 | TRBV7-9 | - | - | TGTGCCAGCAGTACAGGGAGTTTGGAAGGCTACACCTTC | CASSTGSLEGYTF
TRBJ2-1 | TRBV19 | - | - | TGTGCCAGTAGTTTCCAGGGGGGGGCTCGGATAATGGGGCAGTTCTTC | CASSFQGGARIMGQFF
TRBJ1-1 | TRBV5-1 | - | - | TGCGCCAGCAGCCTGGGGGGGGTGAACACTGAAGCTTTCTTT | CASSLGGVNTEAFF
TRBJ2-7 | TRBV10-3 | - | - | TGTGCCATCAGTGATTACATGACAGCGACCTACGAGCAGTACTTC | CAISDYMTATYEQYF
TRBJ2-6 | TRBV30 | - | - | TGTGCCTGGAGTCCGGGGGCCAACGTCCTGACTTTC | CAWSPGANVLTF
TRBJ2-2 | TRBV5-4 | - | - | TGTGCCAGCAGCTTGGACAGGGTGAACACCGGGGAGCTGTTTTTT | CASSLDRVNTGELFF
TRBJ1-2 | TRBV19 | - | - | TGTGCCAGTAGTATTTACCGGGGTGACTATGGCTACACCTTC | CASSIYRGDYGYTF
TRBJ2-2 | TRBV6-5 | - | - | TGTGCCAGCAGTTACTCTTGGACAAACACCGGGGAGCTGTTTTTT | CASSYSWTNTGELFF
TRBJ2-5 | TRBV29-1 | TRBD2 | - | TGCAGCGCTGGGGAGGGACTAGCGGAAGAGACCCAGTACTTC | CSAGEGLAEETQYF
TRBJ1-4 | TRBV5-1 | TRBD1 | - | TGCGCCAGCAGCTTGAGACAGGGAACTAATGAAAAACTGTTTTTT | CASSLRQGTNEKLFF
TRBJ1-2 | TRBV3-1/TRBV3-2 | - | - | TGTGCCAGCAGCCAAAATTTCGTAGCTAACTATGGCTACACCTTC | CASSQNFVANYGYTF
TRBJ1-2 | TRBV7-2 | - | - | TGTGCCAGCAGCCCGGGGCAGGGATGGGGCTATGGCTACACCTTC | CASSPGQGWGYGYTF
TRBJ2-6 | TRBV5-5 | TRBD1 | once | TGTGCCAGCAGCTTTGCCCCGGGACAGGGGCTTGGGGCCAACGTCCTGACTTTC | CASSFAPGQGLGANVLTF
TRBJ1-6 | TRBV7-2 | - | - | TGTGCCAGCAGGGGGGGGCAACTTAATTCACCCCTCCACTTT | CASRGGQLNSPLHF
TRBJ2-5 | TRBV30 | TRBD1 | - | TGTGCCTGGAGTGGGGGACAGGGGGAGACCCAGTACTTC | CAWSGGQGETQYF
TRBJ1-3 | TRBV10-3 | - | - | TGTGCCATCAGTGAAGGGACACTCTCTGGAAACACCATATATTTT | CAISEGTLSGNTIYF
TRBJ1-2 | TRBV3-1/TRBV3-2 | - | few | TGTGCCAGCAGCCGGGGGCTCTATGGCTACACCTTC | CASSRGLYGYTF
TRBJ2-1 | TRBV28 | - | - | TGTGCCAGCAGTTTAATCAGGGTGAGGGGGCAGTTCTTC | CASSLIRVRGQFF
TRBJ1-4 | TRBV18 | - | - | TGTGCCAGCTCACCCGACATTAATGAAAAACTGTTTTTT | CASSPDINEKLFF
TRBJ2-1 | TRBV4-2 | - | - | TGTGCCAGCAGCCTCCTACCAAGCTCGGGGGCGAATGAGCAGTTCTTC | CASSLLPSSGANEQFF
TRBJ1-1 | TRBV2 | TRBD1 | few | TGTGCCACCGACAGGGGAATGAACACTGAAGCTTTCTTT | CATDRGMNTEAFF
TRBJ2-3 | TRBV3-1/TRBV3-2 | - | - | TGTGCCAGCAGCCAAGACGGGGCCAACTCAGATACGCAGTATTTT | CASSQDGANSDTQYF
TRBJ2-3 | TRBV11-2 | TRBD2 | - | TGTGCCAGCAGCTTGGGACTAGCGGGAGATACGCAGTATTTT | CASSLGLAGDTQYF
TRBJ1-3 | TRBV2 | - | - | TGTGCCAGCAGTGCGGCCAGGCAAGGTTCCAACACCATATATTTT | CASSAARQGSNTIYF
TRBJ2-7 | TRBV7-9 | - | - | TGTGCCAGCAGCTTAGAGGGGAAATCTCCCGAGCAGTACTTC | CASSLEGKSPEQYF
TRBJ2-7 | TRBV4-2 | - | - | TGTGCCAGCAGCCAAGTAGGGGGAACCTACGAGCAGTACTTC | CASSQVGGTYEQYF
TRBJ2-1 | TRBV5-5 | - | - | TGTGCCAGCAGCTTGGCCGGAGGGCCGACCAATGAGCAGTTCTTC | CASSLAGGPTNEQFF
TRBJ1-3 | TRBV18 | - | - | TGTGCCAGCTCACCGTCGGGGGAAATCCTTGGAAACACCATATATTTT | CASSPSGEILGNTIYF
TRBJ2-3 | TRBV3-1/TRBV3-2 | - | - | TGTGCCAGCAGCCAAAGTCCTAGCGGCACAGATACGCAGTATTTT | CASSQSPSGTDTQYF
TRBJ2-5 | TRBV7-9 | TRBD1 | few | TGTGCCAGCAGCTTAGGGGGGACAGGGGCGCAAGAGACCCAGTACTTC | CASSLGGTGAQETQYF
TRBJ1-1 | TRBV12-3/TRBV12-4 | - | - | TGTGCCAGCAGTGTTGGGACGAGACCTGAAGCTTTCTTT | CASSVGTRPEAFF
TRBJ1-1 | TRBV5-1 | - | - | TGCGCCAGCAGCTTGACGACAGGAGTGAACACTGAAGCTTTCTTT | CASSLTTGVNTEAFF
TRBJ1-5 | TRBV3-1/TRBV3-2 | - | - | TGTGCCAGCAGCCACCGGGGGGGTCAGCCCCAGCATTTT | CASSHRGGQPQHF
TRBJ1-6 | TRBV6-1 | TRBD1 | - | TGTGCCAGCAGTGATCGACAGGGGAGCTCCTATAATTCACCCCTCCACTTT | CASSDRQGSSYNSPLHF
TRBJ2-1 | TRBV5-1 | TRBD1 | once | TGCGCCAGCAGCTTGGCTCGGACAGGGTGGGACAATGAGCAGTTCTTC | CASSLARTGWDNEQFF